The source of this T cell receptor (beta chain) is a study of T cell changes during pregnancy in multiple sclerosis (dated by TCRdb to about 2019). Background for the entire study: The study looked at changes in the T cell repertoire across pregnancy in women with multiple sclerosis.

About this clone itself: Its antigen target is currently unknown. No base qualities exist here, and no much larger clone lies one base off it.

The library came from the immunoSEQ multiplex PCR assay. TCRdb mirrors the immuneACCESS table, restricted to in-frame sequences. Some clones are absent from its copies; in checked studies, under half trace to an unresolved V gene, and the reason for the others is unknown. The sample contains some 49,000 clones, around 90% of them found a single time. The ten largest clones represent about 2.6% of the sample. A distance of 29 bases separates the germline ends of V and J, which lose 4 bases and 7 bases respectively. The germline V gene provides CDR1 SGDLS and CDR2 YYNGEE. From the cysteine up to the phenylalanine, the CDR3 has a length of 18 residues. The entry retains the CDR3 DNA only, 54 bases that are in frame from base 1.

The V gene is TRBV9 and the J gene is TRBJ1-2; the D gene lacks a confident call. The sample consisted of CD8+ T cells from peripheral blood mononuclear cells, taken in the second trimester of pregnancy. The TCR comes from a female donor with multiple sclerosis, enrolled in a pregnancy study. The CDR3 loop reads CASSLSTLAGPRGVGYTF. The base sequence is TGTGCCAGCAGCCTAAGTACCCTAGCCGGGCCACGGGGAGTTGGCTACACCTTC.